One and the same sample provided the 22 T cell receptor beta chains below, sequenced in a study of cytomegalovirus exposure and HLA in healthy donors. Generated by immunoSEQ multiplex PCR, the TCRdb table keeps only in-frame clones and is missing some. The table shows about 88,000 clones, with approximately 84% occurring only once. The specimen was PBMCs. The source of these receptors is a woman between 18 and 29 years old in good health and CMV-seropositive.

The CDR3 loop reads CASSEQAGGWADTQYF. CDR3 DNA sequence: TGCGCCAGCAGTGAGCAAGCGGGGGGTTGGGCAGATACGCAGTATTTT. V and J are TRBV10-1 and TRBJ2-3; 9 bases align to TRBD2. Trimming removed 2 bases from V and 4 bases from J; junction bases left unmatched: 7. There are 16 residues in the CDR3. In germline, CDR1 is WNHNN, CDR2 SYGVQD (reference sequence).

The rearrangement joins TRBV9 to TRBJ2-7, with D perhaps TRBD1 (6 bases). Trimming removed 3 bases at V and 5 bases at J, with 15 bases between. The CDR3 contains 14 residues. The germline CDR1 and CDR2 sequences are SGDLS and YYNGEE. The CDR3 region is CASSAGTPPNEQYF. CDR3 coding DNA: TGTGCCAGCAGCGCAGGGACACCACCTAACGAGCAGTACTTC.

This chain connects TRBV7-2 to TRBJ1-5, with D tentatively TRBD1 (6 bases). Trimming left V 0 bases short and J 1 base short, with 7 bases between. CDR1 is SGHTA, CDR2 FQGNSA, per germline. The CDR3 length is 15 residues. The CDR3 region is CASSLATGSNQPQHF. The CDR3 DNA follows: TGTGCCAGCAGCTTAGCGACAGGAAGCAATCAGCCCCAGCATTTT.

The sample holds a few counts of this clone. CDR3: CASSSGQISYEQYF. As DNA, the CDR3 is TGTGCCAGCAGTAGTGGACAGATCTCCTACGAGCAGTACTTC. The V call is TRBV28, the J call TRBJ2-7; D might be TRBD1 (6 bases). The CDR3 sequence is 14 residues long. Between the trimmed V and J ends, which lost 5 bases and 0 bases, there was a span of 11 bases. The V gene's germline CDR1 is MDHEN and CDR2 SYDVKM.

This clone is a singleton in its sample. V gene TRBV6-1 combines with J gene TRBJ2-5, with TRBD2 matching over 7 bases. After removal of 5 bases from V and 1 base from J, the junction contained 1 base not matched to a gene. Looked up from germline, CDR1 is MNHNS and CDR2 is SASEGT. The CDR3 runs to 13 residues. CDR3: CASSSGAQETQYF. CDR3 DNA: TGTGCCAGCAGTAGCGGGGCCCAAGAGACCCAGTACTTC.

This clone appeared a few times. The rearrangement links TRBV28 to TRBJ2-2; D gene uncertain. The CDR3 runs to 14 residues. From germline, CDR1 is MDHEN and CDR2 SYDVKM. Trimming removed 6 bases at V and 1 base at J, with 9 bases between. Written as DNA, the CDR3 is TGTGCCAGCAGAAGCTACGAGAACACCGGGGAGCTGTTTTTT. Translating it yields CASRSYENTGELFF.

This rearrangement joins TRBV5-1 to TRBJ1-4, with D possibly TRBD1 on 5 matching bases. CDR3 size: 14 residues. The V and J ends lost 3 bases and 6 bases respectively, with 12 bases between them. Germline CDR1 is SGHRS and CDR2 is YFSETQ. The CDR3 reads CASSSFLGHEKLFF. Written as DNA, the CDR3 is TGCGCCAGCAGCTCATTCTTGGGGCATGAAAAACTGTTTTTT.

The rearrangement uses TRBV19 and TRBJ2-5; 10 bases line up with TRBD1. J gave up 5 bases and V 6 bases, and 6 bases lay outside the gene matches. The CDR3 sequence is 14 residues long. Germline V gives CDR1 LNHDA, CDR2 SQIVND (reference sequence). In nucleotides, the CDR3 is TGTGCCAGTAGGGGACAGGGGCGGATGGAGACCCAGTACTTC. Protein: CASRGQGRMETQYF.

The V gene is TRBV5-1, the J gene TRBJ2-1; 11 positions match TRBD2. The germline V gene has CDR1 SGHRS and CDR2 YFSETQ. This CDR3 region has 14 residues. The V segment lost 4 bases and the J segment 6 bases; nucleotides outside the gene matches: 3. CDR3 coding DNA: TGCGCCAGCAGCGATAGCGGGGGGGTCAATGAGCAGTTCTTC. Encoded protein: CASSDSGGVNEQFF.

The rearrangement links TRBV18 to TRBJ1-2, with D uncertain. Germline lookup yields CDR1 KGHSH and CDR2 LQKENI. Deletions cut 6 bases from V and 2 bases from J, with 16 bases between. The CDR3 runs to 15 residues. The CDR3 reads CASSDRGPHNYGYTF. CDR3 DNA sequence: TGTGCCAGCTCGGACCGCGGGCCGCACAACTATGGCTACACCTTC.

Only one count was recorded for this clone. The rearrangement joins TRBV15 to TRBJ2-7, with D perhaps TRBD1 (6 bases). From germline, CDR1 is LNHNV and CDR2 YYDKDF (reference sequence). Between the trimmed V and J ends, which lost 8 bases and 4 bases, there was a span of 15 bases. The CDR3 covers 13 residues. The chain's CDR3 is CATQGRDTYEQYF. CDR3 nucleotide sequence: TGTGCCACCCAGGGCCGGGACACTTACGAGCAGTACTTC.

The V gene is TRBV6-6, the J gene TRBJ2-3; the match to TRBD2 covers 7 bases. Per germline, CDR1 MNHNY and CDR2 SVGAGI (reference sequence). V dropped 2 bases and J dropped 1; count of bases not matched to a gene: 3. This CDR3 comprises 15 residues. The CDR3 here is CASSYQRGGTDTQYF. In nucleotides, the CDR3 is TGTGCCAGCAGTTACCAGCGGGGTGGCACAGATACGCAGTATTTT.

A single count supports this clone. The V call is TRBV28, the J call TRBJ2-3; TRBD2 matches 12 bases. With 6 bases clipped from V and 4 bases from J, the junction kept 2 bases outside the gene matches. The CDR3 has 14 residues. Germline V gene data show CDR1 as MDHEN and CDR2 as SYDVKM. In DNA form, the CDR3 reads TGTGCCAGCAGGCTAGCGGGGGGGGCAGATACGCAGTATTTT. It codes for CASRLAGGADTQYF.

The chain recombines TRBV5-8 with TRBJ1-5; 9 bases map to TRBD1. In germline, CDR1 is SGHTS, CDR2 YDEGEE. CDR3 length: 17 amino acids. After removal of 1 base from V and 7 bases from J, the junction contained 12 bases not matched to a gene. Here the CDR3 reads CASSLRLGQGRGQPQHF. In nucleotides, the CDR3 is TGTGCCAGCAGCTTGAGACTCGGACAGGGGCGAGGACAGCCCCAGCATTTT.

The rearrangement links TRBV9 to TRBJ1-1; possible D gene TRBD1, 6 bases. This CDR3 has 16 amino acids. The germline V and J ends were trimmed by 1 base and 6 bases, with 19 bases remaining between them. The germline gives CDR1 SGDLS, CDR2 YYNGEE. The CDR3 loop is CASSVKASPRGAEAFF. CDR3 sequence (DNA): TGTGCCAGCAGCGTAAAAGCAAGTCCCAGGGGCGCTGAAGCTTTCTTT.

This clone was seen many times. The chain carries TRBV11-2 and TRBJ2-7; D gene ambiguous. V was cut by 5 bases and J by 0 bases, with 8 bases left in between. Per germline, CDR1 SGHAT and CDR2 FQNNGV. The CDR3 loop spans 13 amino acids. As DNA, the CDR3 is TGTGCCAGCAGCACCGACACCTCCTACGAGCAGTACTTC. Protein product: CASSTDTSYEQYF.

A single count supports this clone. The CDR3 loop reads CASSFTSGGTGDTQYF. In DNA form, the CDR3 reads TGCGCCAGCAGCTTTACTAGCGGGGGGACAGGGGATACGCAGTATTTT. The chain carries TRBV5-1 and TRBJ2-3; 12 positions match TRBD2. Germline CDR1 reads SGHRS; CDR2 reads YFSETQ. The CDR3 runs to 16 residues. The V gene end was trimmed by 2 bases and the J gene end by 6 bases; junction bases not matched to a gene: 7.

V and J are TRBV6-6 and TRBJ2-2; no clear D gene. CDR3 size: 12 residues. CDR1 and CDR2 (germline): MNHNY, SVGAGI (reference sequence). Trimming shortened V by 6 bases and J by 7 bases, and 9 bases separated the two germline ends. In DNA, the CDR3 is TGTGCCAGCAGCCGTCGAGGCGGGGAGCTGTTTTTT. Residues: CASSRRGGELFF.

The rearrangement uses TRBV7-8 and TRBJ2-2, with D possibly TRBD2 on 7 matching bases. V lost 7 bases, J lost 6 bases, and 18 bases lay in between. The CDR3 has 15 residues. The germline CDR1 and CDR2 sequences are SGHVS and FQNEAQ. This CDR3 reads CASTLGGGVAGELFF. The CDR3 DNA reads TGTGCCAGCACCCTAGGGGGAGGGGTTGCCGGGGAGCTGTTTTTT.

This chain links TRBV19 with TRBJ2-7, with 7 bases aligning to TRBD2. Trimming cost V 0 bases and J 9 bases; bases outside gene matches: 11. This CDR3 region has 15 residues. The germline V gene has CDR1 LNHDA and CDR2 SQIVND (reference sequence). CDR3: CASSIDAGVRLGQYF. DNA for the CDR3: TGTGCCAGTAGTATAGACGCGGGGGTTCGTCTCGGGCAGTACTTC.

This clone was found once. The V and J genes are TRBV30 and TRBJ1-6; no definite D call. The CDR3 has 12 amino acids. Germline CDR1 and CDR2: GTSNPN and SVGIG (reference sequence). Trimming took off 3 bases at V and 10 bases at J, with 10 bases between the two ends. The CDR3 spells CAWSVGESPLHF. CDR3 nucleotide sequence: TGTGCCTGGAGCGTCGGGGAATCACCCCTCCACTTT.

The gene calls are TRBV28 and TRBJ1-2; TRBD1 matches 9 bases. J lost 8 bases, V lost 3 bases, and 7 bases had no gene match. The CDR3 runs 14 residues. Germline values: CDR1 MDHEN, CDR2 SYDVKM. CDR3 region: CASSLGQGTKGYTF. As DNA, the CDR3 is TGTGCCAGCAGTTTGGGACAGGGAACAAAAGGCTACACCTTC.